This T cell receptor (beta chain) is from a study of blood T cell repertoires in COVID-19. Study context: Sites in the United States, Italy and Spain provided acute and convalescent COVID-19 samples. T cells, B-cell-depleted T cells, or PBMCs provided the cDNA or gDNA that served as material.

The germline gives CDR1 MNHEY, CDR2 SVGAGI. The CDR3 length is 14 residues. V was pared by 5 bases and J by 2 bases, with 5 bases of the junction left unmatched. Original handling: Counts of nucleated cells, estimated from reference gene primer amplification, were obtained. Assay used: immunoSEQ multiplex PCR; TCRdb lists only in-frame clones, some missing. V and J calls and clone size are as listed in that table; D and trimming were resolved from the DNA. This sample has approximately 180,000 clones, with roughly 85% found just once. The chain links TRBV6-5 to TRBJ2-7; TRBD1 agrees at 8 bases. The sample taken for sequencing was peripheral blood. This TCR derives from a woman in her 70s with acute or convalescent COVID-19. This CDR3 reads CASSLDRGTYEQYF. The CDR3 DNA reads as TGTGCCAGCAGTCTCGACAGGGGAACCTACGAGCAGTACTTC.